The 4 T cell receptor beta chains below all came from one sample that was sequenced in a study of cytomegalovirus exposure and HLA in healthy donors. 60 Vbeta and 13 Jbeta primers were used in PCR. The method was immunoSEQ multiplex PCR; TCRdb's version includes in-frame clones alone and lacks a portion of them. This repertoire shows around 90,000 clones, 55% to 70% found once; its top ten account for about 6%. Sequencing input: PBMCs. The receptors here all came from a boy aged 10-17 years in good health and CMV-seropositive.

This clone has more than one count but fewer than ten. The gene calls are TRBV5-1 and TRBJ1-1; D might be TRBD1 (6 bases). Deletions cut 4 bases from V and 6 bases from J, with 16 bases between. CDR3 length equals 14 residues. Per germline, CDR1 SGHRS and CDR2 YFSETQ. Written as DNA, the CDR3 is TGCGCCAGCAGCCACGGGACACCGGACGCTGAAGCTTTCTTT. It specifies CASSHGTPDAEAFF.

This clone was detected a few times. The V and J genes are TRBV14 and TRBJ2-5; D ambiguous. The CDR3 is made up of 17 amino acids. The germline V gene encodes CDR1 SGHDN and CDR2 FVKESK. Trimming removed 0 bases at V and 0 bases at J, with 14 bases between. The CDR3, as DNA: TGTGCCAGCAGCCAAGACTCTGTTTCAGGAAACCAAGAGACCCAGTACTTC. Translation: CASSQDSVSGNQETQYF.

The chain recombines TRBV2 with TRBJ2-2; tentative D call: TRBD2 (6 bases). V was pared by 6 bases and J by 0 bases, with 11 bases between. Germline assignment: CDR1 SNHLY and CDR2 FYNNEI. This CDR3 comprises 15 residues. The CDR3 DNA reads as TGTGCCAGCAGAGTAGGCGGGACGAACACCGGGGAGCTGTTTTTT. It is translated as CASRVGGTNTGELFF.

This clone was picked up a small number of times. The rearrangement joins TRBV27 to TRBJ2-3, with D possibly TRBD1 on 6 matching bases. CDR1 MNHEY and CDR2 SMNVEV come from the germline V gene (reference sequence). Trimming left V 5 bases short and J 9 bases short, with 12 bases between. CDR3 length equals 12 residues. In nucleotides, the CDR3 is TGTGCCAGCAGTGAGACAGGCGGGACGCAGTATTTT. This gives the protein CASSETGGTQYF.